This T cell receptor (beta chain) was captured by sequencing in a study of T cells after yellow fever vaccination. Background on the study: Researchers used SMART-Seq v4 Ultra Low Input to prepare fractions that had low cell numbers.

Template switching with 5'RACE generated the TCR cDNA and added a universal primer site and UMIs. Each CDR3 protein gets one entry after TCRdb re-called the 5' RACE reads with MiXCR. The table lists 620,000 or so distinct CDR3 sequences, 17% of them singletons. Trimming removed 4 bases from V and 1 base from J, with 17 bases in between. CDR1 and CDR2 (germline): SGHDT, YYEEEE. The CDR3 spans 16 residues. This clonotype was obtained from a young man who received the YFV17D yellow fever vaccine. The starting material was PBMCs, obtained more than 4 days after the first yellow fever vaccination. V gene TRBV5-6 combines with J gene TRBJ1-2, with a weak D call TRBD1 (5 bases). This CDR3 reads CASSPRKGADNYGYTF. The CDR3 DNA reads TGTGCCAGCAGCCCCCGGAAAGGGGCAGATAACTATGGCTACACCTTC.